The text below deals with one TCR beta chain. Its antigen is currently unknown. This sample also contains other DNA sequences that code for the same CDR3. These data come from a study of shared clonotypes between healthy human individuals. Study outcomes and limitations: In this cohort, only blood was sampled, and tissue repertoires likely differ. Rarefaction exposed incomplete sorted-subset sequencing despite large depth.

Repertoires were generated with immunoSEQ multiplex PCR, while TCRdb's copy carries only in-frame clones and drops some. This table has roughly 380,000 clones, roughly 96% appearing once. CDR1 and CDR2 from the germline V gene are SEHNR and FQNEAQ (reference sequence). The V and J ends lost 2 bases and 4 bases respectively, with 6 bases between them. There are 12 residues in the CDR3. This chain links TRBV7-9 with TRBJ2-7; the D is unclear. This receptor was identified in a man in his thirties or forties in good health. The specimen was memory CD8+ T cells sorted from blood. Subset: CD45RO+ cells pooled with CCR7-negative TemRA cells. CDR3 amino acids: CASSLIGYEQYF. The CDR3 region has the DNA TGTGCCAGCAGCTTAATAGGGTACGAGCAGTACTTC.